This entry describes one T cell receptor (beta chain). The data derive from a study of blood T cell repertoires in COVID-19. Whole-study context: Samples of COVID-19 (acute and convalescent) were obtained from the United States, Italy and Spain. T cells, B-cell-depleted T cells, or PBMCs supplied cDNA or gDNA.

Germline CDR1 and CDR2: LGHNA and YSLEER. The CDR3 loop spans 15 amino acids. J lost 6 bases, V lost 1 base, and 4 bases had no gene match. Sequencing was performed with immunoSEQ multiplex PCR; in TCRdb, only in-frame clones are kept and a portion is missing. Among 200,000 to 300,000 clones, around 87% were seen once, and the ten largest hold roughly 5%. The clonotype originates from a woman aged 60 to 75 with COVID-19, enrolled during active disease. Sequencing used peripheral blood. The rearrangement joins TRBV4-3 to TRBJ2-1, with TRBD2 matching 9 bases. The CDR3 protein is CASSQGTSVLNEQFF. CDR3 sequence (DNA): TGCGCCAGCAGCCAAGGGACTAGCGTGCTCAATGAGCAGTTCTTC.